Below, 7 T cell receptor beta chains from the same sample are listed, as sequenced in a study of T cells in Graves' hyperthyroidism and ophthalmopathy. RNA transcripts gave rise to amplified TCR beta CDR3 regions. TCR CDR3 underwent first-round RT-PCR with the HTBI primer set. One entry per CDR3 protein, called by TCRdb with MiXCR from the multiplex PCR reads. The sample contains approximately 590,000 distinct CDR3 sequences, 35% to 55% of which appear only once. The sequenced material came from peripheral blood or thyroid tissue (not recorded which). The receptors originated from a woman aged 18-29 years with Graves' hyperthyroidism.

This clonotype was detected ten times or more. This chain's CDR3 is CSATDSYGYTF. The CDR3 nucleotides read TGCAGTGCTACCGACAGCTATGGCTACACCTTC. The gene calls are TRBV20-1 and TRBJ1-2, with D possibly matching TRBD1 (5 bases). This CDR3 region has 11 residues. From germline, CDR1 is DFQATT and CDR2 SNEGSKA (reference sequence). The V and J ends lost 4 bases and 4 bases respectively, with 7 bases between them.

A note on this clonotype: One end of the junction does not line up with germline, which may come from a read error. The CDR3 protein is CARSLVHRGDTEAFF. The CDR3 DNA sequence: TGCGCCAGAAGCTTGGTCCACAGGGGGGACACTGAAGCTTTCTTT. This sequence joins TRBV5-1 and TRBJ1-1, with 8 bases that match TRBD1. The CDR3 totals 15 residues. Per germline, CDR1 SGHRS and CDR2 YFSETQ.

This clonotype was detected many times. The V and J genes are TRBV19 and TRBJ1-6, with D possibly matching TRBD1 (5 bases). Germline V CDR1 and CDR2: LNHDA, SQIVND (reference sequence). Trimming left V 4 bases short and J 7 bases short, with 14 bases between. The CDR3 is made up of 15 amino acids. The CDR3 sequence: CASSTPGTRNSPLHF. CDR3 nucleotide sequence: TGTGCCAGTAGTACCCCAGGGACGAGGAATTCACCCCTCCACTTT.

V and J are TRBV10-3 and TRBJ2-5; either TRBD1 or TRBD2 may supply D (6 bases each). Germline loops: CDR1 ENHRY, CDR2 SYGVKD. The V end lost 0 bases, the J end lost 1 base, and 12 bases lay between the germline ends. The CDR3 is made up of 16 amino acids. Here the CDR3 DNA reads TGTGCCATCAGTGAGTCGAACAAGGGGGGCCAAGAGACCCAGTACTTC. Its protein is CAISESNKGGQETQYF.

With respect to this clonotype: A much more abundant neighbour one base away suggests this may be a read error. The chain uses TRBV25-1 and TRBJ1-1, with a possible D match to TRBD1 (5 bases). Germline V gene data show CDR1 as MGHDK and CDR2 as SYGVNS. This CDR3 comprises 13 residues. With 7 bases removed from V and 2 bases from J, the gap between germline ends came to 11 bases. The CDR3 DNA is TGTGCCAGCAAGGACAACATAAACACTGAAGCTTTCTTT. It specifies CASKDNINTEAFF.

This clonotype was recorded a few times. This rearrangement joins TRBV9 to TRBJ2-3, with 7 nucleotides matching TRBD2. The V gene end was trimmed by 0 bases and the J gene end by 2 bases; junction bases not matched to a gene: 6. Germline loops: CDR1 SGDLS, CDR2 YYNGEE. CDR3 length: 16 amino acids. CDR3 protein: CASSVESAGTTDTQYF. CDR3 in DNA: TGTGCCAGCAGCGTAGAATCAGCGGGGACCACAGATACGCAGTATTTT.

This clonotype occurred many times. The chain links TRBV9 to TRBJ2-5, with D unclear. The CDR3 length is 14 residues. Trimming cost V 4 bases and J 2 bases, with 12 bases left between them. The germline CDR1 and CDR2 sequences are SGDLS and YYNGEE. CDR3 protein: CASSPRPRQETQYF. For the CDR3, the DNA is TGTGCCAGCAGCCCCCGCCCCCGACAAGAGACCCAGTACTTC.